This T cell receptor (beta chain) derives from a study of cytomegalovirus exposure and HLA in healthy donors. The overall study: Roughly 180 million T cells yielded 100 million or so unique TCR beta sequences in earlier analysis. Study results and limitations: Productive status was seen about 90% or about 30% of the time for most TCR beta V segments in an earlier analysis. The classifier was said to identify cytomegalovirus status with high specificity and sensitivity. 15,000 to 20,000 TCR beta sequences were associated with HLA alleles at 0.05 false discovery rate in a later analysis.

It was with 60 Vbeta and 13 Jbeta primers that the PCR ran. Sequencing used immunoSEQ multiplex PCR; TCRdb keeps in-frame clones, though not all of them. In total, the table holds roughly 100,000 clones. The V gene's germline CDR1 is SNHLY and CDR2 FYNNEI. V lost 4 bases, J lost 0 bases, and 7 bases lay in between. The CDR3 contains 14 residues. A remark on this clone: The antigen is unknown.

The sample taken for sequencing was PBMCs. This TCR derives from a man aged 40-50 years in good health and CMV-seronegative. The gene calls are TRBV2 and TRBJ1-3; a possible D gene is TRBD1 (5 bases). CDR3 coding DNA: TGTGCCAGCAGTGGACAGCTCTCTGGAAACACCATATATTTT. Amino acids: CASSGQLSGNTIYF. Together with reference TRBV2 and TRBJ1-3, the CDR3 gives the full variable domain: EPEVTQTPSHQVTQMGQEVILRCVPISNHLYFYWYRQILGQKVEFLVSFYNNEISEKSEIFDDQFSVERPDGSNFTLKIRSTKLEDSAMYFCASSGQLSGNTIYFGEGSWLTVV.